Here is one T cell receptor (beta chain) with its context. Its antigen is not identified. The entry originates in a study of graft-versus-host responses after intestinal transplantation. Libraries were prepared by immunoSEQ multiplex PCR; TCRdb keeps only in-frame clonotypes and omits some of them. The data contain just under 65,000 clones, 90% to 95% of them singletons. General study findings and limits: Allografts of one patient group, those with graft-donor T cell macrochimerism, had high graft-versus-host to host-versus-graft clonal ratios. The authors found GvH clones in recipient marrow, some appearing first in ileum or blood.

The sample in question was unstimulated CD8+ T cells sorted from spleen or lymph node cells, obtained before transplant. This sequence was found in a human donor who was the organ donor for an intestinal transplant.

Here the CDR3 DNA reads TGTGCCAGCTCACCACTTACCCGAACGCCTGGGCTCTACTCTGGAAACACCATATATTTT. As protein: CASSPLTRTPGLYSGNTIYF. This rearrangement joins TRBV18 to TRBJ1-3, with D uncertain. Trimming left V 1 base short and J 0 bases short, with 22 bases between. The CDR3 consists of 20 residues. The germline V gene encodes CDR1 KGHSH and CDR2 LQKENI.